The 14 T cell receptor beta chains below were found in one sample sequenced in a study of type 1 regulatory T cells. TCRdb reprocessed the reads via MiXCR and lists one record per CDR3 protein. The sample carries 65,000 to 80,000 distinct CDR3 sequences, 20% recorded once. Points from the study as a whole: Compared with non-Tr1 cells, Tr1 cells showed a narrower TCR repertoire.

No cognate antigen is known for these TCRs. Sequencing was carried out using cultured type 1 regulatory T (Tr1) cells, either the whole culture or a sorted fraction (not recorded which). The receptors come from a human donor in good health.

This clonotype was observed a few times. The CDR3 sequence: CSVEDMATEQFF. CDR3 DNA sequence: TGCAGCGTTGAAGATATGGCCACTGAGCAGTTCTTC. V and J are TRBV29-1 and TRBJ2-1; D gene unclear. The CDR3 loop spans 12 amino acids. Germline CDR1 SQVTM, CDR2 ANQGSEA. Trimming shortened V by 0 bases and J by 9 bases, and 9 bases separated the two germline ends.

This clonotype showed up just a few times. V gene TRBV7-3 combines with J gene TRBJ2-1, with TRBD2 matching over 9 bases. This CDR3 contains 15 residues. J lost 6 bases, V lost 5 bases, and 8 bases had no gene match. In germline, CDR1 is SGHTA, CDR2 FQGTGA. DNA of the CDR3: TGTGCCAGCAGCCCGACCGGGACTAGCAGCAATGAGCAGTTCTTC. Its translation is CASSPTGTSSNEQFF.

This clonotype showed up just a few times. The rearrangement uses TRBV18 and TRBJ1-1; D gene unclear. The germline V and J ends were trimmed by 3 bases and 0 bases, with 11 bases remaining between them. CDR1 is KGHSH and CDR2 is LQKENI in the germline V gene. The CDR3 totals 15 residues. The CDR3 sequence is CASSPARAVNTEAFF. The CDR3 DNA is TGTGCCAGCTCACCCGCCCGTGCAGTGAACACTGAAGCTTTCTTT.

About this clonotype itself: This may stem from a read error, because a much larger clone lies one nucleotide away. In nucleotides, the CDR3 is TGTGCCATCAGTGAGTCGATGGAGGTCCGGAATGAGCAGTTCTTC. Residues: CAISESMEVRNEQFF. The chain is built from TRBV10-3 and TRBJ2-1, with D perhaps matching TRBD2 (5 bases). Germline V gene lookup returns CDR1 ENHRY and CDR2 SYGVKD. Between the trimmed V and J ends, which lost 0 bases and 7 bases, there was a span of 13 bases. This CDR3 spans 15 amino acids.

This clonotype was counted ten times or more. The chain carries TRBV12-3 or TRBV12-4 and TRBJ1-1; unclear D gene. Deletions cut 4 bases from V and 4 bases from J, with 4 bases between. This CDR3 region has 11 residues. DNA of the CDR3: TGTGCCAGCAGTTGGGGCACTGAAGCTTTCTTT. This codes for CASSWGTEAFF.

This clonotype has ten or more counts. V gene TRBV7-2 combines with J gene TRBJ1-4; 8 bases fit TRBD1. The V and J ends lost 6 bases and 3 bases, in that order; junction bases with no gene match: 3. CDR1 is SGHTA and CDR2 is FQGNSA in the germline V gene. The CDR3 has 14 amino acids. CDR3 DNA sequence: TGTGCCAGCAGACTGACAGGGGCTAATGAAAAACTGTTTTTT. It specifies CASRLTGANEKLFF.

The chain recombines TRBV3-1 with TRBJ2-1; 15 nucleotides match TRBD2. Unmatched junction bases numbered 7, after V lost 4 bases and J lost 0 bases. Germline assignment: CDR1 LGHDT and CDR2 YNNKEL (reference sequence). The CDR3 totals 19 residues. The CDR3 sequence: CASSRVGLAGGSSYNEQFF. The CDR3 nucleotides read TGTGCCAGCAGCCGTGTAGGACTAGCGGGAGGGAGCTCCTACAATGAGCAGTTCTTC.

This clonotype turned up a few times. The J gene is TRBJ2-1, the V gene TRBV14, with 7 bases matching TRBD2. V trimming: 2 bases; J trimming: 5 bases; junction bases outside the gene matches: 6. Per germline, CDR1 SGHDN and CDR2 FVKESK. The CDR3 spans 15 residues. The CDR3 region has the DNA TGTGCCAGCAGCCAAAGGCGGGAGTCCCACAATGAGCAGTTCTTC. Translating gives CASSQRRESHNEQFF.

This chain connects TRBV11-2 to TRBJ1-1; no reliable D call. CDR3 length: 13 residues. V lost 5 bases and J 2 bases, leaving 9 bases between the germline ends. CDR1 is SGHAT and CDR2 is FQNNGV in the germline V gene. CDR3 sequence reads: CASSTDPNTEAFF. CDR3 in DNA: TGTGCCAGCAGCACGGACCCTAACACTGAAGCTTTCTTT.

This clonotype occurred a few times. For the CDR3, the DNA is TGCAGTGCTCCCGATAGCGGGAGGGCCGGGTATGAGCAGTTCTTC. As protein: CSAPDSGRAGYEQFF. The gene calls are TRBV20-1 and TRBJ2-1; 11 nucleotides match TRBD2. Trimming at V came to 5 bases and at J to 8 bases, leaving 11 bases not matched to a gene. CDR3 length: 15 residues. Germline assignment: CDR1 DFQATT and CDR2 SNEGSKA (reference sequence).

J is TRBJ1-5 and V is TRBV29-1, with 9 bases matching TRBD1. Unmatched junction bases numbered 0, after V lost 4 bases and J lost 5 bases. The CDR3 contains 12 residues. From germline, CDR1 is SQVTM and CDR2 ANQGSEA. Here the CDR3 reads CSVGTGDQPQHF. The CDR3 nucleotides read TGCAGCGTTGGGACAGGGGATCAGCCCCAGCATTTT.

The chain is built from TRBV7-9 and TRBJ2-5; 7 bases fit TRBD2. J lost 1 base, V lost 5 bases, and 10 bases had no gene match. This CDR3 region has 16 residues. CDR1 SEHNR and CDR2 FQNEAQ come from the germline V gene (reference sequence). CDR3 DNA: TGTGCCAGCAGCCAGACGGCTAGCGGATTCCAAGAGACCCAGTACTTC. Translating it yields CASSQTASGFQETQYF.

This clonotype was seen a single time. The chain links TRBV9 to TRBJ2-2; weak D call: TRBD2 (6 bases). CDR1 and CDR2 (germline): SGDLS, YYNGEE. Trimming removed 3 bases at V and 4 bases at J, with 10 bases between. The CDR3 runs to 14 residues. The CDR3 protein is CASSGASVTGELFF. CDR3 DNA sequence: TGTGCCAGCAGCGGGGCTAGCGTCACCGGGGAGCTGTTTTTT.

DNA of the CDR3: TGCAGTGCTTCAAGCGGGAGGGCCCTCGGGGAGCAGTTCTTC. Amino acid sequence: CSASSGRALGEQFF. This chain links TRBV20-1 with TRBJ2-1, with 10 bases lining up with TRBD2. Per germline, CDR1 DFQATT and CDR2 SNEGSKA (reference sequence). J gave up 10 bases and V 5 bases, and 11 bases lay outside the gene matches. This CDR3 has 14 residues.